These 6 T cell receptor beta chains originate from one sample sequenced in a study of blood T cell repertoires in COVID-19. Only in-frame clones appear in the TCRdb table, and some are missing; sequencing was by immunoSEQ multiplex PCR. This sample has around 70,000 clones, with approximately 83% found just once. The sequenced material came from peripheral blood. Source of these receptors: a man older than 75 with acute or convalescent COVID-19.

The CDR3: CASSESVAGAYGELFF. In DNA form, the CDR3 reads TGCGCCAGCAGTGAGTCGGTAGCGGGAGCCTACGGGGAGCTGTTTTTT. The gene calls are TRBV10-1 and TRBJ2-2, with 9 bases fitting TRBD2. Trimming took 0 bases from V and 7 from J; bases not matched to a gene: 6. Germline assignment: CDR1 WNHNN and CDR2 SYGVQD (reference sequence). The CDR3 consists of 16 residues.

Here the CDR3 DNA reads TGTGCCAGTATCCCGACGGGGGGCGAGGATCAGCCCCAGCATTTT. Translated, it gives CASIPTGGEDQPQHF. The chain links TRBV19 to TRBJ1-5; possible D gene TRBD1, 6 bases. Germline-derived CDR1 and CDR2 are LNHDA and SQIVND (reference sequence). The CDR3 contains 15 residues. Trimming pared 7 bases from V and 5 bases from J, leaving 18 bases between.

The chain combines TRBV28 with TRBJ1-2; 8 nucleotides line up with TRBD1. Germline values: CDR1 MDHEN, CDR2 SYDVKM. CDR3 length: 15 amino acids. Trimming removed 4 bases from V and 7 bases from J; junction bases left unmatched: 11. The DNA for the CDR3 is TGTGCCAGCAGTTCACAGCCCGGACAGGGTGGTGGCTACACCTTC. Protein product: CASSSQPGQGGGYTF.

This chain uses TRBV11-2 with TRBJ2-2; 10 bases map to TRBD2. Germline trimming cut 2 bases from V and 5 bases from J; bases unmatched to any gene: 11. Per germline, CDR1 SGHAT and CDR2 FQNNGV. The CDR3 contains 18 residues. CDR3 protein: CASSLRSRTSGLTGELFF. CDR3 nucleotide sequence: TGTGCCAGCAGCTTACGGAGTAGGACTAGCGGACTTACCGGGGAGCTGTTTTTT.

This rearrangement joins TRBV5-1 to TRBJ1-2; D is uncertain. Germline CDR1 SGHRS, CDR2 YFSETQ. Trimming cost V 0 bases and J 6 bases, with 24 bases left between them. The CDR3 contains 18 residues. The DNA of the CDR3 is TGCGCCAGCAGCTTGGAGTACCGGACCCTTCATGCGGGGAATGGCTACACCTTC. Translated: CASSLEYRTLHAGNGYTF.

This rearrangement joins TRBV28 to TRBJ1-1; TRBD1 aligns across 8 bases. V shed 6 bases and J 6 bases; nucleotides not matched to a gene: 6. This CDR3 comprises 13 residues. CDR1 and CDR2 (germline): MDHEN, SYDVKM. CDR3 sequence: CASRTGAASEAFF. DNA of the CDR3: TGTGCCAGCAGGACAGGGGCCGCCTCTGAAGCTTTCTTT. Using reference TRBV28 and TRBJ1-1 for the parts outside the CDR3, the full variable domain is DVKVTQSSRYLVKRTGEKVFLECVQDMDHENMFWYRQDPGLGLRLIYFSYDVKMKEKGDIPEGYSVSREKKERFSLILESASTNQTSMYLCASRTGAASEAFFGQGTRLTVV.